There are many counts of the clone carrying this T cell receptor beta chain. Its target is not known. Amplification yielded TCR beta CDR3 regions, with RNA transcripts as the source. First-round RT-PCR targeting the TCR CDR3 was performed with the HTBI primer set. TCRdb independently ran MiXCR on the multiplex PCR reads; one entry per CDR3 protein. This sample has around 60,000 distinct CDR3 sequences, with less than 50% found just once. This entry belongs to a study of T cells in Graves' hyperthyroidism and ophthalmopathy. General study findings and limits: The blood repertoire included most of the expanded thyroid clonotypes above 0.001.

Trimming removed 3 bases at V and 4 bases at J, with 12 bases between. The CDR3 has 15 amino acids. CDR1 SGHDN and CDR2 FVKESK come from the germline V gene. The sample was blood. The source is a woman aged 25 to 39 with Graves' ophthalmopathy. The chain is built from TRBV14 and TRBJ1-4; D unclear. DNA of the CDR3: TGTGCCAGCAGCCACCGGGGAGGCCTTAATGAAAAACTGTTTTTT. Its protein product is CASSHRGGLNEKLFF.